This T cell receptor (beta chain) appears in the sequencing data of a study of CD8+CD57+ T cells in acquired aplastic anemia. There are many counts of this clonotype. Those patients picked for sequencing had displayed CD8+CD57+ cell expansion on flow cytometry. Between the trimmed V and J ends, which lost 7 bases and 0 bases, there was a span of 13 bases. Germline-derived CDR1 and CDR2 are SQVTM and ANQGSEA. The CDR3 runs 13 residues. TCR beta VDJ and CDR3 profiling used genomic DNA as template. TCRdb independently ran MiXCR on the reads; one entry per CDR3 protein. The top ten hold 29% of the sample, which has roughly 120,000 distinct CDR3 sequences, 55% to 70% seen once.

The clonotype originates from a human donor with aplastic anemia. The genes are TRBV29-1 and TRBJ2-7; tentatively, D is TRBD1 (5 bases). Specimen: sorted CD4+, CD8+, or CD8+CD57+ T cells (not recorded which) from PBMCs. For the CDR3, the DNA is TGCAGCGCCCTTGGACACCTCTCCTACGAGCAGTACTTC. This translates into CSALGHLSYEQYF.